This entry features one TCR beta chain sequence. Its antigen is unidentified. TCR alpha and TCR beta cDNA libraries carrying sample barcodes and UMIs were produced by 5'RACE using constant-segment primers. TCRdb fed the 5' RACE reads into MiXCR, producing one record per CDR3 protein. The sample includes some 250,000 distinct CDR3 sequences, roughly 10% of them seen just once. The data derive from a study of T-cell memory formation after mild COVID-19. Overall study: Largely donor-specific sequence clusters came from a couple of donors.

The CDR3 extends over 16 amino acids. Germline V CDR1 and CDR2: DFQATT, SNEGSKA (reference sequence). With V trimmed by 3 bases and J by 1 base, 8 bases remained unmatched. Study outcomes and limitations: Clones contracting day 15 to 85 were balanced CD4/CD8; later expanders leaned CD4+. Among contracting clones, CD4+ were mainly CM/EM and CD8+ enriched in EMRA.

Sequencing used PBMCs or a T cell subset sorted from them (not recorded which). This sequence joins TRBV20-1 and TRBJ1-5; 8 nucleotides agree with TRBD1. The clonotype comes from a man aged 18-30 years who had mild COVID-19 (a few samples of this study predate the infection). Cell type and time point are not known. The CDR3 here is CSARETGAASNQPQHF. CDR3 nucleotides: TGCAGTGCTAGGGAGACAGGGGCCGCAAGCAATCAGCCCCAGCATTTT.